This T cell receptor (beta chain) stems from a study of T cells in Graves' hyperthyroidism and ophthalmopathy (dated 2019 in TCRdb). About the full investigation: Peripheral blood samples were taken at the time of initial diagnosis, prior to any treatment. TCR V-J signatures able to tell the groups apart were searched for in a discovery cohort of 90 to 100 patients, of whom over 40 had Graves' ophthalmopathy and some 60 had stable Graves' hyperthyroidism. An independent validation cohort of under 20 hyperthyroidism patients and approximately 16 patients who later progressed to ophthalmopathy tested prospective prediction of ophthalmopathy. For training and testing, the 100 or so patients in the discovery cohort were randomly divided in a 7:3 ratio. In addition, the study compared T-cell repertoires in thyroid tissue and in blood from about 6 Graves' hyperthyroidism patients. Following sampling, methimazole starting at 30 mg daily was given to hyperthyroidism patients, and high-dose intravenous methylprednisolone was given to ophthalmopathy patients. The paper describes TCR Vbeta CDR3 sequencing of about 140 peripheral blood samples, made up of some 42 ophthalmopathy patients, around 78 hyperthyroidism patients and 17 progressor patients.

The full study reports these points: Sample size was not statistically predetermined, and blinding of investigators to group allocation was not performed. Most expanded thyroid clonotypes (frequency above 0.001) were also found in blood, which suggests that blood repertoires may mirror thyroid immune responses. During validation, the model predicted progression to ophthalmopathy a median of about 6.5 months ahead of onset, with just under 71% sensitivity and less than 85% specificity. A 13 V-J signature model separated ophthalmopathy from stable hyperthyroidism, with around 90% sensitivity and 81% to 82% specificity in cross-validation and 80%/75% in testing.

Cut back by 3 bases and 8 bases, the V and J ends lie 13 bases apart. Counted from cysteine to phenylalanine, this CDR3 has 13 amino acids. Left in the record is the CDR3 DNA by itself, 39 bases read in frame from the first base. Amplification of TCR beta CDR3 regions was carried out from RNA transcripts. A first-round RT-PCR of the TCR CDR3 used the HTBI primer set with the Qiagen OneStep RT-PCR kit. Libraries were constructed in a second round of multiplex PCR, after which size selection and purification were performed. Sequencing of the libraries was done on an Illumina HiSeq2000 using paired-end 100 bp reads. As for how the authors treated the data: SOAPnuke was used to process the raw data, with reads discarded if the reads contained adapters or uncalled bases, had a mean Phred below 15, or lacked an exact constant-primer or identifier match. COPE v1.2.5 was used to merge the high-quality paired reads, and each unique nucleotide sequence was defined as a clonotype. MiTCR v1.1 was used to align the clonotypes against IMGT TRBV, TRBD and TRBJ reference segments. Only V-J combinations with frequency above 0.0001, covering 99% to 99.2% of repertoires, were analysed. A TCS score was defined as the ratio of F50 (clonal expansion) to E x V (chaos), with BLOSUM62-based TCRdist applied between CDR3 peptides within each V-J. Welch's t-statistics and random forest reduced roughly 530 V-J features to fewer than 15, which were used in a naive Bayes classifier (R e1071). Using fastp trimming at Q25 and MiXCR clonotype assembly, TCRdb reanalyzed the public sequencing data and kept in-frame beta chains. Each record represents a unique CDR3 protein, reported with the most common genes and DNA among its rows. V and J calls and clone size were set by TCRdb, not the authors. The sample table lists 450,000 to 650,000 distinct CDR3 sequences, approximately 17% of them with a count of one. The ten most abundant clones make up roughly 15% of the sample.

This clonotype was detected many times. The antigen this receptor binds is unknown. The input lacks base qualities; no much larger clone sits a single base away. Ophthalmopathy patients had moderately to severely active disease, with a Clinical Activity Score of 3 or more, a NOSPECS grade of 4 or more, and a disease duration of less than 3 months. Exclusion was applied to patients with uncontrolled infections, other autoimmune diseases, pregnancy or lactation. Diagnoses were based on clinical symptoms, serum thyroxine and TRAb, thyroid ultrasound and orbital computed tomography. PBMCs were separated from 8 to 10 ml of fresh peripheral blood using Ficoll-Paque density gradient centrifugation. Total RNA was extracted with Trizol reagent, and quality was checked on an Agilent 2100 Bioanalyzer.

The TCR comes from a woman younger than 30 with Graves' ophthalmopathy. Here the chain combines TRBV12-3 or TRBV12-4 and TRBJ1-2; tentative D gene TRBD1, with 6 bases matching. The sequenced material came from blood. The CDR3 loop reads CASSFLGGEGYTF. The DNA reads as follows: TGTGCCAGCAGTTTCCTCGGGGGCGAAGGCTACACCTTC.